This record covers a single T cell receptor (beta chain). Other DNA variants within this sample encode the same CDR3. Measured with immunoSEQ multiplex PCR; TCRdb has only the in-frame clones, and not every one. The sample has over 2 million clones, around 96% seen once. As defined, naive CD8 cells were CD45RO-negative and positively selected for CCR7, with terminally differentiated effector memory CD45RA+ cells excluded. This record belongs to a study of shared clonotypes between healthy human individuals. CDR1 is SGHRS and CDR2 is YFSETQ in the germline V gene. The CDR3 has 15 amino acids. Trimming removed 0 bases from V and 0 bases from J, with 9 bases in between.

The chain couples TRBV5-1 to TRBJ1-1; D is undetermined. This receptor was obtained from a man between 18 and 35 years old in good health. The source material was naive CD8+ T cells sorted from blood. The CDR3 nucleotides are TGCGCCAGCAGCTTGGTAGGTCACCTGAACACTGAAGCTTTCTTT. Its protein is CASSLVGHLNTEAFF.